Listed below are T cell receptor beta chains from one sample, sequenced in a study of PD-L1 blockade in urothelial cancer. Clones were read by immunoSEQ multiplex PCR, and TCRdb kept only the in-frame ones, dropping some. The sample carries roughly 50,000 clones, roughly 85% recorded once. Sequencing used PBMCs, obtained around atezolizumab (anti-PD-L1) treatment. These receptors all come from a man aged 65 to 85 with urothelial cancer. The CDR3 runs from the conserved cysteine through the conserved F or W. A D gene is named only where the DNA matches it firmly. Clone size is shown for a subset of rows, as once, few, many or a class of expanded clone.

TRBV5-1,TRBJ2-1,TRBD2,NA,CASSIGPGGGDEQFF,TGCGCCAGCAGCATAGGACCGGGGGGAGGTGATGAGCAGTTCTTC
TRBV6-1,TRBJ2-7,NA,once,CASSEPGHRLYEQYF,TGTGCCAGCAGTGAACCGGGACATAGGTTGTACGAGCAGTACTTC
TRBV6-5,TRBJ2-2,NA,NA,CATGLGGTGELFF,TGTGCCACCGGCCTCGGGGGCACCGGGGAGCTGTTTTTT
TRBV5-4,TRBJ2-1,TRBD2,NA,CASSQSGLAGATYNEQFF,TGTGCCAGCAGTCAATCCGGACTAGCGGGGGCAACCTACAATGAGCAGTTCTTC
TRBV9,TRBJ1-4,NA,once,CASSGGPAGDEKLFF,TGTGCCAGCAGCGGAGGGCCTGCTGGGGATGAAAAACTGTTTTTT
TRBV4-1,TRBJ1-4,NA,NA,CASSRAGSTNEKLFF,TGCGCCAGCAGCCGGGCAGGGTCAACTAATGAAAAACTGTTTTTT
TRBV28,TRBJ1-5,NA,NA,CASSFMTGGQPQHF,TGTGCCAGCAGTTTTATGACCGGAGGTCAGCCCCAGCATTTT
TRBV4-1,TRBJ2-7,TRBD1,NA,CASSQGQGRDGEQYF,TGCGCCAGCAGCCAAGGACAGGGCCGCGATGGGGAGCAGTACTTC
TRBV28,TRBJ2-7,TRBD1,NA,CASSLGVQGSGEQYF,TGTGCCAGCAGTTTGGGGGTACAGGGGTCGGGCGAGCAGTACTTC
TRBV5-1,TRBJ2-7,NA,NA,CASSLGGGLSYEQYF,TGCGCCAGCAGCTTGGGCGGAGGGCTTTCCTACGAGCAGTACTTC
TRBV29-1,TRBJ2-4,TRBD2,NA,CSARTSGRGPSAKNIQYF,TGCAGCGCCCGGACTAGCGGGAGGGGTCCGTCGGCCAAAAACATTCAGTACTTC
TRBV19,TRBJ1-5,NA,once,CASSVPGTSNQPQHF,TGTGCCAGTAGTGTACCCGGGACAAGCAATCAGCCCCAGCATTTT
TRBV7-3,TRBJ2-3,TRBD2,NA,CASSPWREGPKDTQYF,TGTGCCAGCAGCCCTTGGCGGGAGGGCCCGAAAGATACGCAGTATTTT
TRBV11-3,TRBJ2-2,TRBD1,NA,CASSADRGVAGELFF,TGTGCCAGCAGCGCCGACAGGGGTGTCGCCGGGGAGCTGTTTTTT
TRBV10-3,TRBJ1-2,NA,NA,CAIRESLAGGYGYTF,TGTGCCATCAGGGAATCACTCGCGGGGGGCTATGGCTACACCTTC
TRBV13,TRBJ2-5,TRBD1,once,CASSYRGQGLNQETQYF,TGTGCCAGCAGTTACAGGGGACAGGGCTTAAACCAAGAGACCCAGTACTTC
TRBV5-1,TRBJ2-5,NA,NA,CASSLDTVAPPETQYF,TGCGCCAGCAGCTTGGACACGGTAGCCCCCCCAGAGACCCAGTACTTC
TRBV19,TRBJ2-7,TRBD2,NA,CASSAGTSGRLSSYEQYF,TGTGCCAGTAGTGCCGGGACTAGCGGGAGGCTCAGCTCCTACGAGCAGTACTTC
TRBV7-9,TRBJ2-2,NA,NA,CASSSTAGHTGELFF,TGTGCCAGCAGCAGTACCGCGGGGCACACCGGGGAGCTGTTTTTT
TRBV5-4,TRBJ2-1,TRBD2,NA,CASSSPGGRSYNEQFF,TGTGCCAGCAGCTCCCCGGGAGGGCGCTCCTACAATGAGCAGTTCTTC
TRBV6-1,TRBJ2-7,TRBD1,NA,CATRPGQGPSYEQYF,TGTGCCACCCGACCCGGACAGGGCCCCTCCTACGAGCAGTACTTC
TRBV20-1,TRBJ1-2,NA,NA,CSAQGGYGYTF,TGCAGTGCTCAGGGCGGCTATGGCTACACCTTC
TRBV4-1,TRBJ2-7,NA,NA,CASSPATSSYEQYF,TGCGCCAGCAGCCCAGCGACTAGCTCCTACGAGCAGTACTTC
TRBV19,TRBJ2-1,NA,NA,CASSSRGGPYNEQFF,TGTGCCAGTAGTTCCCGGGGAGGCCCCTACAATGAGCAGTTCTTC
TRBV9,TRBJ2-1,TRBD2,NA,CASSATLAGVPEQFF,TGTGCCAGCAGCGCCACCCTAGCGGGAGTCCCTGAGCAGTTCTTC
TRBV14,TRBJ2-1,NA,few,CASSNQGGDEQFF,TGTGCCAGCAGCAACCAGGGTGGCGATGAGCAGTTCTTC
TRBV6-4,TRBJ2-1,TRBD2,NA,CASSPLAGGAYNEQFF,TGTGCCAGCAGCCCCTTAGCGGGAGGAGCCTACAATGAGCAGTTCTTC
TRBV9,TRBJ2-5,TRBD2,few,CASSVAGGPKETQYF,TGTGCCAGCAGCGTAGCGGGGGGTCCGAAAGAGACCCAGTACTTC
TRBV10-2,TRBJ2-1,TRBD2,NA,CASMFAGGLNEQFF,TGCGCCAGCATGTTTGCGGGAGGGCTCAATGAGCAGTTCTTC
TRBV5-4,TRBJ1-2,NA,NA,CASSQSTGGYGYTF,TGTGCCAGCAGCCAGAGTACCGGGGGCTATGGCTACACCTTC
TRBV27,TRBJ2-7,TRBD2,NA,CATGLAGPYEQYF,TGTGCAACGGGACTAGCGGGCCCCTACGAGCAGTACTTC
TRBV6-5,TRBJ1-5,NA,NA,CASRTHRGNQPQHF,TGTGCCAGCAGAACGCACAGGGGCAATCAGCCCCAGCATTTT
TRBV5-4,TRBJ2-7,TRBD2,NA,CASSLPAGSSYEQYF,TGTGCCAGCAGCTTGCCAGCGGGAAGCTCCTACGAGCAGTACTTC
TRBV7-8,TRBJ2-1,TRBD2,once,CASSLDGLAQFF,TGTGCCAGCAGCTTAGATGGACTAGCACAGTTCTTC
TRBV11-2,TRBJ2-5,NA,NA,CASSPGTFQETQYF,TGTGCCAGCAGCCCAGGGACATTTCAAGAGACCCAGTACTTC
TRBV2,TRBJ2-7,TRBD1,NA,CASSSSDRGYPYF,TGTGCCAGCAGTTCTTCCGACAGGGGTTATCCGTACTTC
TRBV6-1,TRBJ2-3,NA,NA,CASSEFRRPDTQYF,TGTGCCAGCAGTGAATTCCGGAGGCCAGATACGCAGTATTTT
TRBV29-1,TRBJ2-6,TRBD1,NA,CSVGGTGISSGANVLTF,TGCAGCGTTGGTGGGACAGGGATAAGCTCTGGGGCCAACGTCCTGACTTTC
TRBV4-1,TRBJ2-1,NA,once,CASSPYGGKQFF,TGCGCCAGCAGCCCCTACGGCGGGAAGCAGTTCTTC
TRBV5-1,TRBJ2-1,TRBD1,NA,CASSLRPGQDNEQFF,TGCGCCAGCAGCCTGAGGCCGGGACAGGACAATGAGCAGTTCTTC
TRBV5-1,TRBJ1-1,NA,NA,CASSQLRGSNTEAFF,TGCGCCAGCAGCCAACTCCGGGGGTCGAACACTGAAGCTTTCTTT
TRBV27,TRBJ2-5,TRBD2,once,CASSAGLAGGTHETQYF,TGTGCCAGCAGTGCGGGACTAGCGGGAGGGACCCATGAGACCCAGTACTTC
TRBV5-6,TRBJ1-3,NA,NA,CASSPRGAGNTIYF,TGTGCCAGCAGCCCCCGGGGAGCTGGAAACACCATATATTTT
TRBV29-1,TRBJ2-1,TRBD1,NA,CSVEVGGTRDEQFF,TGCAGCGTTGAAGTAGGGGGCACTCGGGATGAGCAGTTCTTC
TRBV7-6,TRBJ2-7,TRBD2,NA,CASSFSSGRIGDEQYF,TGTGCCAGCAGCTTCAGTAGCGGGAGAATCGGCGACGAGCAGTACTTC
TRBV10-1,TRBJ2-7,TRBD1,NA,CASSESQSGGRRF,TGCGCCAGCAGTGAGTCGCAGTCAGGGGGCAGACGGTTC
TRBV9,TRBJ2-2,NA,NA,CASSTGTTDTGELFF,TGTGCCAGCTCTACAGGGACTACTGATACCGGGGAGCTGTTTTTT
TRBV7-9,TRBJ2-4,TRBD1,NA,CASSLETTGPKNIQYF,TGTGCCAGCAGCTTAGAAACGACAGGGCCCAAAAACATTCAGTACTTC
TRBV7-6,TRBJ1-1,TRBD1,NA,CASSLYQGDTEAFF,TGTGCCAGCAGCTTGTACCAGGGGGACACTGAAGCTTTCTTT
TRBV20-1,TRBJ2-1,NA,NA,CSASQEEQFF,TGCAGTGCTAGCCAAGAGGAGCAGTTCTTC
TRBV2,TRBJ1-2,NA,NA,CTSRTPGQTLGYTF,TGTACCAGCAGGACCCCCGGACAGACCCTCGGCTACACCTTC